This T cell receptor (beta chain) was observed in a study of blood T cells in healthy people across ages. Regarding the study as a whole: Strong correlation existed between TCR beta diversity and naive T cell percentage.

Looked up from germline, CDR1 is LGHNA and CDR2 is YNFKEQ. The CDR3 extends over 16 amino acids. V shed 4 bases and J shed 4 bases, with 17 bases lying between them. With a J-beta primer mix and a sample-barcoded 5' primer, a second PCR ran about 7 to 12 cycles. TCRdb processed the 5' RACE reads anew with MiXCR; each CDR3 protein has one entry. In the table there are roughly 1,300,000 distinct CDR3 sequences, approximately 59% of which are singletons. A remark on this clonotype: Its antigen remains unidentified.

Each sample yielded at least 7 million isolated PBMCs. The clonotype comes from a man between 18 and 35 years old in good health. The J gene is TRBJ2-1, the V gene TRBV4-2; D perhaps matches TRBD2 (7 bases). Sequences were obtained from blood. The DNA for the CDR3 is TGTGCCAGCAGCCTGGAGTTGGGGGGGGCTTACAATGAGCAGTTCTTC. This codes for CASSLELGGAYNEQFF.